This is a list of T cell receptor beta chains from one sample in a study of CD8+ T cells in alopecia areata. Sequencing used immunoSEQ multiplex PCR; TCRdb keeps in-frame clones, though not all of them. The table includes roughly 130,000 clones, 50% to 60% detected once. The sample here was CD4+ T cells sorted from blood, taken at week 0. These receptors came from a human donor with alopecia areata. Both conserved end residues are trimmed from each CDR3. Fields, in order: J gene, V gene, CDR3 protein.

TRBJ1-3	TRBV7-2	ASSLVQGHGNTIY
TRBJ1-3	TRBV25-1	ASSDPLLSGNTIY
TRBJ2-5	TRBV1	TSSQEGEGGTETQY
TRBJ2-7	TRBV7-2	ASSLAGGPTAYEQY
TRBJ2-1	TRBV2	ASRPVAYNEQF
TRBJ1-1	TRBV29-1	SVAGYTEAF
TRBJ2-2	TRBV6-5	ASSYSRRAGELF
TRBJ2-6	TRBV5-6	ASSWTGAGANVLT
TRBJ2-7	TRBV11-2	ASSLARLGEQY
TRBJ1-1	TRBV30	AWTQAGSTEAF
NA	TRBV7-2	ASRAGGWSYEQY
TRBJ2-5	TRBV7-6	ASSFQAGTQY
TRBJ2-3	TRBV15	ATRMSGLAHSTQY
TRBJ2-7	TRBV9	ASSGAGNEQY
TRBJ2-1	TRBV25-1	ASNTGLHAARDNEQF
TRBJ1-6	TRBV5-4	ASSTQTGDNSPLH
TRBJ2-7	TRBV4-1	ASSQDRTSGWNEQY
TRBJ2-7	TRBV7-2	ASSPGDGEYEQY
TRBJ2-5	TRBV7-2	ASSLTSEETQY
TRBJ1-1	TRBV27	ASSLKRGVGTEAF
TRBJ1-6	TRBV5-6	ASSLYQTYPPLH
TRBJ1-1	TRBV11-2	ASSLYPGGLNTEAF